The text below deals with one T cell receptor (beta chain). The method was immunoSEQ multiplex PCR; TCRdb's version includes in-frame clones alone and lacks a portion of them. The table has hundreds of thousands of clones, 88% seen once. The data were obtained in a study of blood T cell repertoires in COVID-19. Background on the study: In each case, the material was cDNA or gDNA derived from T cells, B-cell-depleted T cells, or PBMCs.

The sample taken for sequencing was peripheral blood. The TCR was taken from a woman between 45 and 65 years old with active or convalescent COVID-19.

This chain's CDR3 is CAISGASGTTGEQYF. The CDR3 nucleotides read TGTGCCATCAGTGGGGCTAGCGGGACTACCGGCGAGCAGTACTTC. This sequence joins TRBV10-3 and TRBJ2-7; 9 bases match TRBD2. Trimming took 4 bases from V and 6 from J; bases not matched to a gene: 10. Germline V gene data show CDR1 as ENHRY and CDR2 as SYGVKD. The CDR3 is 15 amino acids.